These T cell receptor beta chains were read from a single sample in a study of cytomegalovirus exposure and HLA in healthy donors. The repertoire was sequenced with immunoSEQ multiplex PCR; TCRdb's copy has only in-frame clones and lacks some. The sample includes approximately 130,000 clones, more than 60% of them seen just once. Sequenced material: PBMCs. The receptors come from a woman between 40 and 50 years old in good health and CMV-seronegative. Each CDR3 is given with its conserved first and last residue. The D gene is left open where the match is weak. Only part of the rows carry a size: once, few, many, or a class if the clone is expanded.

j_gene: TRBJ2-2
v_gene: TRBV14
abundance: once
d_gene: .
CDR3nt: TGTGCCAGCAGCCTCGGGAACACCGGGGAGCTGTTTTTT
CDR3aa: CASSLGNTGELFF

j_gene: TRBJ2-1
v_gene: TRBV5-1
abundance: .
d_gene: TRBD2
CDR3nt: TGCGCCAGCACCTCCGAGCGGGGGGCCGTTAATGAGCAGTTCTTC
CDR3aa: CASTSERGAVNEQFF

j_gene: TRBJ2-5
v_gene: TRBV4-2
abundance: few
d_gene: .
CDR3nt: TGTGCCAGCAGCCAAGATGGGGAGGCTGAGACCCAGTACTTC
CDR3aa: CASSQDGEAETQYF

j_gene: TRBJ2-5
v_gene: TRBV28
abundance: .
d_gene: TRBD2
CDR3nt: TGTGCCAGCAGTTTGTCGGGACTAGCGGCAGGGGAGACCCAGTACTTC
CDR3aa: CASSLSGLAAGETQYF

j_gene: TRBJ1-1
v_gene: TRBV5-4
abundance: .
d_gene: TRBD1
CDR3nt: TGTGCCAGCAGCCAAGCGTTACAGGGGACTGAAGCTTTCTTT
CDR3aa: CASSQALQGTEAFF

j_gene: TRBJ2-1
v_gene: TRBV2
abundance: .
d_gene: TRBD2
CDR3nt: TGTGCCAGCAGTTGGGGGGGACTCAATTTCAATGAGCAGTTCTTC
CDR3aa: CASSWGGLNFNEQFF

j_gene: TRBJ2-3
v_gene: TRBV19
abundance: .
d_gene: TRBD2
CDR3nt: TGTGCCAGTAGGCCCCGGGCTAGCGGTGGCACAGATACGCAGTATTTT
CDR3aa: CASRPRASGGTDTQYF

j_gene: TRBJ2-1
v_gene: TRBV19
abundance: .
d_gene: .
CDR3nt: TGTGCCAGTAGTTGGCTCGGACAAGACAATGAGCAGTTCTTC
CDR3aa: CASSWLGQDNEQFF

j_gene: TRBJ2-7
v_gene: TRBV27
abundance: once
d_gene: TRBD2
CDR3nt: TGTGCCAGCAGTTTGACTAGCGCCTACGAGCAGTACTTC
CDR3aa: CASSLTSAYEQYF

j_gene: TRBJ1-1
v_gene: TRBV5-5
abundance: .
d_gene: TRBD1
CDR3nt: TGTGCCAGCAGCTCGACAGGGGGTCTGAACACTGAAGCTTTCTTT
CDR3aa: CASSSTGGLNTEAFF

j_gene: TRBJ1-2
v_gene: TRBV6-6
abundance: .
d_gene: .
CDR3nt: TGTGCCAGCAGTCCTTCCCAGAACTATGGCTACACCTTC
CDR3aa: CASSPSQNYGYTF

j_gene: TRBJ1-5
v_gene: TRBV29-1
abundance: once
d_gene: .
CDR3nt: TGCAGCGTTGCATGGGCCCCAAATCAGCCCCAGCATTTT
CDR3aa: CSVAWAPNQPQHF

j_gene: TRBJ2-3
v_gene: TRBV28
abundance: .
d_gene: .
CDR3nt: TGTGCCAGCAGTTTAAGTATGGGCCGCACAGATACGCAGTATTTT
CDR3aa: CASSLSMGRTDTQYF

j_gene: TRBJ1-2
v_gene: TRBV11-2
abundance: .
d_gene: .
CDR3nt: TGTGCCAGCAGCTTAGTAGCTAACTATGGCTACACCTTC
CDR3aa: CASSLVANYGYTF

j_gene: TRBJ1-5
v_gene: TRBV28
abundance: .
d_gene: TRBD1
CDR3nt: TGTGCCAGCAGGAGAGACAGGGGCCCAAATCAGCCCCAGCATTTT
CDR3aa: CASRRDRGPNQPQHF

j_gene: TRBJ1-5
v_gene: TRBV21-1
abundance: .
d_gene: .
CDR3nt: TGTGCCAGCAGCACCGGGACAGGGATCCTTTATAGCAATCAGCCCCAGCATTTT
CDR3aa: CASSTGTGILYSNQPQHF

j_gene: TRBJ1-2
v_gene: TRBV7-2
abundance: .
d_gene: TRBD1
CDR3nt: TGTGCCAGCAGCTTAGACGGGACAGGGGCTAACTATGGCTACACCTTC
CDR3aa: CASSLDGTGANYGYTF

j_gene: TRBJ1-1
v_gene: TRBV2
abundance: .
d_gene: .
CDR3nt: TGTGCCAGCAGTGACAGCGGACTGCTCACTGAAGCTTTCTTT
CDR3aa: CASSDSGLLTEAFF

j_gene: TRBJ2-1
v_gene: TRBV5-6
abundance: .
d_gene: .
CDR3nt: TGTGCCAGCAGCTTGGAGTCAGGGGACGATGAGCAGTTCTTC
CDR3aa: CASSLESGDDEQFF

j_gene: TRBJ1-2
v_gene: TRBV19
abundance: .
d_gene: .
CDR3nt: TGTGCCAGTAGTACCACCTCAGGCTATGGCTACACCTTC
CDR3aa: CASSTTSGYGYTF

j_gene: TRBJ1-3
v_gene: TRBV28
abundance: .
d_gene: .
CDR3nt: TGTGCCAGTAAACCTAAGATCTCTGGAAACACCATATATTTT
CDR3aa: CASKPKISGNTIYF

j_gene: TRBJ1-1
v_gene: TRBV19
abundance: .
d_gene: TRBD1
CDR3nt: TGTGCCAGTAGCCGACAGGGGATTGAAGCTTTCTTT
CDR3aa: CASSRQGIEAFF

j_gene: TRBJ2-7
v_gene: TRBV25-1
abundance: .
d_gene: .
CDR3nt: TGTGCCGGAGGGGAGGTGCGGGAGCAGTACTTC
CDR3aa: CAGGEVREQYF

j_gene: TRBJ2-1
v_gene: TRBV7-6
abundance: .
d_gene: .
CDR3nt: TGTGCCAGCAGCTTAGAAGCGGCTAGCTCCTACAATGAGCAGTTCTTC
CDR3aa: CASSLEAASSYNEQFF

j_gene: TRBJ2-3
v_gene: TRBV4-2
abundance: .
d_gene: .
CDR3nt: TGTGCCAGCAGCCAAGACCCAGCGGTGGGCACAGATACGCAGTATTTT
CDR3aa: CASSQDPAVGTDTQYF

j_gene: TRBJ1-6
v_gene: TRBV15
abundance: .
d_gene: .
CDR3nt: TGTGCCACCAGTAGGGGGGGACCCAGCTCCTATAATTCACCCCTCCACTTT
CDR3aa: CATSRGGPSSYNSPLHF

j_gene: TRBJ1-5
v_gene: TRBV27
abundance: .
d_gene: .
CDR3nt: TGTGCCAGCAGTTTCTCTCGGACAGAGAATCAGCCCCAGCATTTT
CDR3aa: CASSFSRTENQPQHF